Listed here are 13 T cell receptor beta chains from one sample, sequenced in a study of spatial heterogeneity in lung cancer. Whole-study findings and limits: Mutation tallies in tumors tracked expanded intratumoral alpha and beta TCR counts.

No antigen has been assigned to these receptors. MiXCR, applied by TCRdb to the 5' RACE reads, yields one record per CDR3 protein. This table holds about 30,000 distinct CDR3 sequences, approximately 6.9% found once. The time point denotes: sample taken at primary tumor resection. This material consisted of lung tumor tissue, taken at surgery. The receptor set was obtained from a male donor with early-stage non-small cell lung cancer.

Many counts were recorded for this clonotype. This sequence joins TRBV20-1 and TRBJ2-1; perhaps TRBD2 as D (5 bases). This CDR3 is built from 14 residues. Germline CDR1 is DFQATT and CDR2 is SNEGSKA (reference sequence). Trimming took off 3 bases at V and 2 bases at J, with 11 bases between the two ends. The CDR3 nucleotides read TGCAGTGCTAGCGGGGTTATCCCCTACAATGAGCAGTTCTTC. The encoded protein is CSASGVIPYNEQFF.

This clonotype was seen repeatedly, ten times or more. The chain links TRBV5-1 to TRBJ1-1; a weak D match, TRBD1 (6 bases). V lost 4 bases, J lost 2 bases, and 9 bases lay in between. The CDR3 is 13 amino acids. The germline V gene has CDR1 SGHRS and CDR2 YFSETQ. Here the CDR3 reads CASSEDSNTEAFF. For the CDR3, the DNA is TGCGCCAGCAGCGAGGACAGTAACACTGAAGCTTTCTTT.

As concerns this clonotype: A read error may produce the germline difference seen at one junction end. In nucleotides, the CDR3 is TGTGCCAGCAGAGAAGTGGGGTATGGCTACACCTTC. Its protein is CASREVGYGYTF. The chain couples TRBV2 to TRBJ1-2; D gene ambiguous. CDR1 and CDR2 (germline): SNHLY, FYNNEI. CDR3 length equals 12 residues.

This clonotype was found a few times. J is TRBJ2-7 and V is TRBV18; TRBD1 is a possible D gene (5 bases). The germline V and J ends were trimmed by 6 bases and 5 bases, with 17 bases remaining between them. Germline CDR1 and CDR2: KGHSH and LQKENI. The CDR3 is made up of 14 amino acids. CDR3 coding DNA: TGTGCCAGCTCGCCCAGGGAAGGAGAGAACGAGCAGTACTTC. Amino acid sequence: CASSPREGENEQYF.

In this sample, this clonotype turned up a few times. This chain links TRBV9 with TRBJ2-7; D is uncertain. Germline assignment: CDR1 SGDLS and CDR2 YYNGEE. The ends were cut back, 4 bases at V and 1 base at J, with 15 bases in the middle. The CDR3 has 15 residues. CDR3 nucleotide sequence: TGTGCCAGCAGCCCGCTTTCGGGCGGTTCCTACGAGCAGTACTTC. Translating gives CASSPLSGGSYEQYF.

The chain links TRBV29-1 to TRBJ1-4, with TRBD1 matching over 8 bases. The CDR3 spans 13 residues. The V segment lost 7 bases and the J segment 4 bases; nucleotides outside the gene matches: 5. Looked up from germline, CDR1 is SQVTM and CDR2 is ANQGSEA. For the CDR3, the DNA is TGCAGCGCCGCCGACAGGGGTAATGAAAAACTGTTTTTT. It encodes CSAADRGNEKLFF.

Relative to its sample, this clonotype is medium-sized. This chain connects TRBV3-1 to TRBJ2-5; a weak D match, TRBD1 (6 bases). Germline V gives CDR1 LGHDT, CDR2 YNNKEL (reference sequence). This CDR3 contains 15 residues. Trimming cost V 3 bases and J 1 base, with 12 bases left between them. In nucleotides, the CDR3 is TGTGCCAGCAGCCAGATAGGGGGTATCCAAGAGACCCAGTACTTC. This gives the protein CASSQIGGIQETQYF.

Here the CDR3 reads CASRGYSPLHF. CDR3 DNA: TGTGCCAGCAGGGGGTACTCACCCCTCCACTTT. The chain carries TRBV2 and TRBJ1-6, with D unresolved. This CDR3 has 11 residues. CDR1 SNHLY and CDR2 FYNNEI come from the germline V gene. Trimming pared 6 bases from V and 10 bases from J, leaving 7 bases between. The variable domain in full, with the rest retrieved from reference TRBV2 and TRBJ1-6, is EPEVTQTPSHQVTQMGQEVILRCVPISNHLYFYWYRQILGQKVEFLVSFYNNEISEKSEIFDDQFSVERPDGSNFTLKIRSTKLEDSAMYFCASRGYSPLHFGNGTRLTVT.

This clonotype showed up many times. The chain has TRBV9 and TRBJ2-1; D unclear. From germline, CDR1 is SGDLS and CDR2 YYNGEE. Between the trimmed V and J ends, which lost 3 bases and 6 bases, there was a span of 7 bases. The CDR3 contains 12 residues. The CDR3 protein is CASSARVNEQFF. Written as DNA, the CDR3 is TGTGCCAGCAGCGCGCGAGTCAATGAGCAGTTCTTC.

There are many counts of this clonotype. V usage is TRBV20-1 and J usage is TRBJ1-2; perhaps TRBD1 as D (5 bases). Germline V gene data show CDR1 as DFQATT and CDR2 as SNEGSKA (reference sequence). CDR3 length: 14 amino acids. The ends were cut back, 1 base at V and 5 bases at J, with 14 bases in the middle. For the CDR3, the DNA is TGCAGTGCTAGAGCGGGGCAGGGACGTTATGGCTACACCTTC. It yields the protein CSARAGQGRYGYTF.

This clonotype came up many times. The chain joins TRBV5-6 to TRBJ2-1; D is tentatively TRBD1 or TRBD2 (5 bases each). Germline CDR1 and CDR2: SGHDT and YYEEEE. V lost 1 base, J lost 9 bases, and 11 bases lay in between. The CDR3 length is 13 residues. The CDR3 DNA is TGTGCCAGCAGCTTGTTAGGGGCGGGTGAGCAGTTCTTC. Translated, it gives CASSLLGAGEQFF.

This clonotype was found a few times. The gene calls are TRBV20-1 and TRBJ1-1; D unresolved. The CDR3 contains 12 residues. The germline gives CDR1 DFQATT, CDR2 SNEGSKA (reference sequence). The V end was cut by 5 bases, the J end by 1 base, with 8 bases between. CDR3 region: CSASQPNTEAFF. CDR3 DNA sequence: TGCAGTGCTTCTCAGCCGAACACTGAAGCTTTCTTT.

This clonotype was observed a handful of times. The chain carries TRBV5-1 and TRBJ2-3; 8 nucleotides match TRBD2. With V trimmed by 2 bases and J by 6 bases, 14 bases remained unmatched. CDR1 and CDR2 from the germline V gene are SGHRS and YFSETQ. This CDR3 has 17 amino acids. As DNA, the CDR3 is TGCGCCAGCAGCTTTACCCCCCCCGGGGGGGCCGGGGATACGCAGTATTTT. This gives the protein CASSFTPPGGAGDTQYF.